What follows describes a single TCR beta chain. Its antigen is still unknown. Primers included in the PCR were 60 Vbeta and 13 Jbeta primers. Sequencing was performed with immunoSEQ multiplex PCR; in TCRdb, only in-frame clones are kept and a portion is missing. The sample lists more than 95,000 clones, 65% to 75% seen once, with 3% to 4.5% in the top ten. The data are from a study of cytomegalovirus exposure and HLA in healthy donors. General study results and limits: Trimming of TCR beta V- and J-genes showed a link, identified in a later analysis, to a missense DCLRE1C variant.

The CDR3 has 12 amino acids. Between the trimmed V and J ends, which lost 0 bases and 8 bases, there was a span of 8 bases. The germline CDR1 and CDR2 sequences are SGHRS and YFSETQ. Sequencing was done on a sample of PBMCs. This TCR derives from a man aged 35-49 years in good health and CMV-seropositive. The rearrangement joins TRBV5-1 to TRBJ1-2; D possibly corresponds to TRBD1 (6 bases). CDR3: CASSLAGGGYTF. DNA of the CDR3: TGCGCCAGCAGCTTGGCGGGGGGCGGCTACACCTTC.